The sequence of this T cell receptor (beta chain) was determined in a study of T cells after yellow fever vaccination (dated by TCRdb to the late 2010s). Regarding the research as a whole: The SMART-Seq v4 Ultra Low Input RNA kit was used to prepare libraries from fractions with low cell numbers. To track T-cell clones before and after primary and booster YFV17D yellow fever vaccination, bulk TCR alpha and beta repertoires were sequenced longitudinally. Two healthy male donors, one aged 18 to 30 and one aged 30 to 39 years, were included in the cohort. Bulk PBMC replicates and cell subsets were isolated from blood drawn at multiple timepoints before and after both primary and secondary immunization. Points the paper makes about the study in general: The study included only two donors, which limits how far the findings can be generalized. Compared with the primary T-cell response, the secondary T-cell response was weaker but faster, peaking on day 5 rather than day 15. FACS-sorted repertoires could contain abundant contaminating clonotypes from the bulk population, so computational filtering was required. Most clones expanded after primary vaccination (around 96% of CD4 and approximately 86% of CD8) were re-detected after the booster, suggesting that broad memory maintenance occurred. A small share of clonotypes occurred in both CD4 and CD8 compartments, likely arising from convergent recombination.

This clonotype was recorded a few times. No cognate antigen has been identified for it. No much larger clone exists at a distance of one base, and base qualities are not known. TCR cDNA was synthesized by 5'RACE template switching, which introduced a universal primer site and unique molecular identifiers. Priming for cDNA synthesis came from both the TCR alpha and TCR beta constant segments. Library amplification involved two PCR steps, and the second step added sample barcodes and sequencing adapters. Sequencing of the libraries was done on either Illumina HiSeq 2500 (2x100 bp) or NovaSeq (2x150 bp). In the source study's methods: MIGEC was used to demultiplex reads and collapse the reads into UMI consensus sequences, and MiXCR was used for V(D)J alignment. Vaccine-responding clonotypes were identified with edgeR using replicate PBMC samples, with FDR below 0.01 and a log2 fold change above 5 up to day 15 being required. Bulk clonotypes were assigned CD4 or CD8 identity according to which sequenced CD4 or CD8 repertoire held them at higher abundance. TCRdb applied fastp at Q25 and MiXCR to the public reads, then kept only in-frame beta chains. Entries are consolidated by CDR3 protein sequence, retaining the most common genes and DNA. The V and J calls and clone size come from TCRdb's table, not from the authors' own analysis. The sample includes around 340,000 distinct CDR3 sequences, with 8.7% observed a single time. Clones ranked in the top ten supply more than 15% of the sample.

The CDR3 goes from the cysteine to the phenylalanine over 21 residues. Of all the DNA, just the CDR3 is kept, 63 bases in frame from base 1. Trimmed from V: 3 bases; trimmed from J: 3 bases; junction bases lacking a gene match: 18. The treatment or condition label, read with the paper, signifies: live attenuated yellow fever vaccine strain. At each blood-draw timepoint, two biological replicates of bulk PBMCs were collected. A standard Ficoll-Paque protocol was used to isolate PBMCs from peripheral blood. TriZol was used to extract RNA from bulk PBMCs, from CD4 and CD8 fractions, and from dextramer-positive and dextramer-negative fractions.

This TCR derives from a man aged 18 to 29 who received the YFV17D yellow fever vaccine. The sequence is built from TRBV12-3 or TRBV12-4 and TRBJ2-5; 14 bases in the middle match TRBD2. The sample consisted of PBMCs, taken on the day of the first yellow fever vaccination. The DNA is as follows: TGTGCCAGCAGTTTGACCGGGCTACGACTAGCGGGGGGGAAACGAGAAGAGACCCAGTACTTC. Its coded protein is CASSLTGLRLAGGKREETQYF.